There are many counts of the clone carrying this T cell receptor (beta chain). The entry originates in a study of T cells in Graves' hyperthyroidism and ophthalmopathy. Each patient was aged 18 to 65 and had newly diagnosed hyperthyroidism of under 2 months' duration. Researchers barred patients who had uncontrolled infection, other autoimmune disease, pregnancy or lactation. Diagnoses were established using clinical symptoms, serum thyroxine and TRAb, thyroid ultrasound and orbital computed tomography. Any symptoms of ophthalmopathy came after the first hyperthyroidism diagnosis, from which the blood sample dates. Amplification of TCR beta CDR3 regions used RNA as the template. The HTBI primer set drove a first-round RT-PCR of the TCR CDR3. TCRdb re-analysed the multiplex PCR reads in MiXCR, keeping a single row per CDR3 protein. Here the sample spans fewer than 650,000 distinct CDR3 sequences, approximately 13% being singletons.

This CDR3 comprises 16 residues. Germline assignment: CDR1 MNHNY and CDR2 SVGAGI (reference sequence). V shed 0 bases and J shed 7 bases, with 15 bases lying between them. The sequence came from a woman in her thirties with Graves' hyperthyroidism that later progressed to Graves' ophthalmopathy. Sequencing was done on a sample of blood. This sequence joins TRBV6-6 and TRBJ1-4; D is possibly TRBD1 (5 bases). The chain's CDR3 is CASSYSSGRGGEKLFF. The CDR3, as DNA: TGTGCCAGCAGTTACTCCTCGGGGAGGGGAGGTGAAAAACTGTTTTTT.